Here is one TCR beta chain with its context. Its antigen remains unidentified. This record belongs to a study of cytomegalovirus exposure and HLA in healthy donors. Study at large: Within an early data release were around 87 million unique TCRs drawn from HLA-typed donors.

The PCR made use of 60 Vbeta and 13 Jbeta primers. Clones were sequenced by immunoSEQ multiplex PCR, and TCRdb holds only the in-frame ones, with some missing. The sample's table shows about 200,000 clones. The germline CDR1 and CDR2 sequences are SGHTA and FQGNSA. Trimming took 4 bases from V and 3 from J, leaving 3 bases between them. This CDR3 region has 11 residues. At collection, donors were nominally healthy, but unrecorded immune exposures were probable. Study observations and caveats: Association with HLA alleles at 0.05 false discovery rate was found for approximately 18,000 TCR beta sequences in a later analysis.

Source material: PBMCs. The TCR originated in a girl aged 2 to 9 in good health and CMV-seropositive. The chain uses TRBV7-2 and TRBJ2-5; D remains unclear. Here the CDR3 DNA reads TGTGCCAGCAGCTCTAAAGAGACCCAGTACTTC. It specifies CASSSKETQYF.